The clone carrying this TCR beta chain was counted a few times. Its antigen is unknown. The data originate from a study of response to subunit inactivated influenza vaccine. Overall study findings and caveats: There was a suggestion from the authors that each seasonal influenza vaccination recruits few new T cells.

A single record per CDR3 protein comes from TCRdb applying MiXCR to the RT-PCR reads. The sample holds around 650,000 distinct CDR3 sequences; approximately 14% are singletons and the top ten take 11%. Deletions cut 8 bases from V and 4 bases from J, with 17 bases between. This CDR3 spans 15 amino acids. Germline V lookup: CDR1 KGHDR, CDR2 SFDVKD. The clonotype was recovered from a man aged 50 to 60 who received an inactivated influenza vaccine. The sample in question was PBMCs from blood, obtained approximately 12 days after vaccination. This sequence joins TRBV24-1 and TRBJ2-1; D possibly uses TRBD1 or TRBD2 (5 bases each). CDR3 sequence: CATTTSGDGYNEQFF. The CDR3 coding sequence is TGTGCCACCACGACCTCCGGGGACGGTTACAATGAGCAGTTCTTC.